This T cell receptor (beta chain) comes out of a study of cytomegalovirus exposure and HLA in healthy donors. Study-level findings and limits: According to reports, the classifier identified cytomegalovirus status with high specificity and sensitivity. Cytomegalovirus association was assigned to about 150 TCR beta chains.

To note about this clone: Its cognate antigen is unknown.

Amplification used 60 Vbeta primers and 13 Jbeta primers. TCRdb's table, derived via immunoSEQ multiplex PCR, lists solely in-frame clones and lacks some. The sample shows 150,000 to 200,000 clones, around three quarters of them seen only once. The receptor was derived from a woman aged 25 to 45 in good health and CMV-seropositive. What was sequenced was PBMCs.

The CDR3 is CASSLPPGLATTGANVLTF. The CDR3 region has the DNA TGTGCCAGCAGCTTGCCTCCGGGACTAGCGACCACTGGGGCCAACGTCCTGACTTTC. This chain joins TRBV5-6 and TRBJ2-6; 10 nucleotides match TRBD2. Germline trimming cut 1 base from V and 2 bases from J; bases unmatched to any gene: 9. From germline, CDR1 is SGHDT and CDR2 YYEEEE. This CDR3 contains 19 residues.